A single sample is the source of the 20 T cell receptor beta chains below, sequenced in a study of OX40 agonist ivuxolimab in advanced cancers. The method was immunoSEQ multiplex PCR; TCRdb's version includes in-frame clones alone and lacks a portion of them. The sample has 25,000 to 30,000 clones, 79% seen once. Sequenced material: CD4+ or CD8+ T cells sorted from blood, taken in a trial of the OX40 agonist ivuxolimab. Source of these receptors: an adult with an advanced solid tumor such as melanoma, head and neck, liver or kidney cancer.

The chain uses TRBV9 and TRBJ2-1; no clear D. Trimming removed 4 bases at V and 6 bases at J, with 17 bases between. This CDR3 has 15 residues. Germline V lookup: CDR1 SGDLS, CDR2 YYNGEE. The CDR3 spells CASSPPGRLLNEQFF. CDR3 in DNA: TGTGCCAGCAGCCCGCCCGGGCGGTTACTCAATGAGCAGTTCTTC.

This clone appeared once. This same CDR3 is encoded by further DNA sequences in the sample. CDR3 sequence reads: CASSYSSTDTQYF. CDR3 nucleotide sequence: TGTGCCAGCAGTTACTCGTCAACAGATACGCAGTATTTT. The chain combines TRBV6-5 with TRBJ2-3; no firm D call. CDR3 size: 13 residues. The V end lost 0 bases, the J end lost 3 bases, and 4 bases lay between the germline ends. Looked up from germline, CDR1 is MNHEY and CDR2 is SVGAGI.

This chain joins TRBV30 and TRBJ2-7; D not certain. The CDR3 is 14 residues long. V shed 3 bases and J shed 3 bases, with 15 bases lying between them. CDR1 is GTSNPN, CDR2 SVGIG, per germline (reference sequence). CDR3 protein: CAWRGAAGRYEQYF. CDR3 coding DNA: TGTGCCTGGAGGGGCGCGGCAGGACGCTACGAGCAGTACTTC.

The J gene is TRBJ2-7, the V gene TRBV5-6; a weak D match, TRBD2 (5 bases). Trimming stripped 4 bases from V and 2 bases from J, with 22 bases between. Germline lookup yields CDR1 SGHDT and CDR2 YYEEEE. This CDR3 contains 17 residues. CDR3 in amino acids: CASSQGWRRSLTYEQYF. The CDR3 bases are TGTGCCAGCAGCCAAGGGTGGAGGCGTTCGTTGACCTACGAGCAGTACTTC.

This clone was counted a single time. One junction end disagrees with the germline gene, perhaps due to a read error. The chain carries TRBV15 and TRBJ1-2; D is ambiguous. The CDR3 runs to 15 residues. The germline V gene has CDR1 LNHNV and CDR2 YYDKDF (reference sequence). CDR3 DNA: TGTGCCACCAGCACATTCCGTGCTGGGGTATATGACTACACCTTC. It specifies CATSTFRAGVYDYTF.

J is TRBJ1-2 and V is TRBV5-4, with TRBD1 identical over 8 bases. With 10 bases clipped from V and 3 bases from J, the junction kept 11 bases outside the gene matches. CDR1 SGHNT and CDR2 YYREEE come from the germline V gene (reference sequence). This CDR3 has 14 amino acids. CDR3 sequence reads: CAYRSSGGDYGYTF. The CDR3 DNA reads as TGTGCCTACAGGTCCTCAGGGGGCGACTATGGCTACACCTTC.

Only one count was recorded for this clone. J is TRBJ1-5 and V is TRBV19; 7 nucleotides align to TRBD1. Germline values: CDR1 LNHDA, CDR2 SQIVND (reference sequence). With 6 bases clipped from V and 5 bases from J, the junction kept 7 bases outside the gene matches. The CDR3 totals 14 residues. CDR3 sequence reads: CASSRQGLYQPQHF. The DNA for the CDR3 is TGTGCCAGTAGCAGACAGGGTCTATATCAGCCCCAGCATTTT.

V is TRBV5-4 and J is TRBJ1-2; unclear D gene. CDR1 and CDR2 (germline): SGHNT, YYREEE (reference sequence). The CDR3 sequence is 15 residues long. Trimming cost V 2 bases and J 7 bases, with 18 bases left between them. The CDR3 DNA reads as TGTGCCAGCAGCTTTTCCGAGACCCTTGCCTCTGGCTACACCTTC. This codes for CASSFSETLASGYTF.

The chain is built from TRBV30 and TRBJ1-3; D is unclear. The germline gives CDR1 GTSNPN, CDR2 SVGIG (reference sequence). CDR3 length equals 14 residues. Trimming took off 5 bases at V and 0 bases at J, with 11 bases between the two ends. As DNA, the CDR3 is TGTGCCTGGGGGCCGGGATACTCTGGAAACACCATATATTTT. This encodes CAWGPGYSGNTIYF.

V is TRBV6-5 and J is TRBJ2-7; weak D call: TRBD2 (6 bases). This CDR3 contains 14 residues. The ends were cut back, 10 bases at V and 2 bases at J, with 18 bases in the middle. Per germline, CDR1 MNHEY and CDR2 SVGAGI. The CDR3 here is CATPKEGLTYEQYF. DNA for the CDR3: TGTGCCACACCGAAGGAGGGATTAACCTACGAGCAGTACTTC.

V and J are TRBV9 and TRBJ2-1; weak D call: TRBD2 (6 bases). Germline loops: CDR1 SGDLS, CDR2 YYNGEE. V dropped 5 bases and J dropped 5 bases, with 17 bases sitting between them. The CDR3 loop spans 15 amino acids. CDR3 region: CASSTGSTADNEQFF. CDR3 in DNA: TGTGCCAGCAGTACCGGGAGCACTGCTGACAATGAGCAGTTCTTC.

This CDR3 reads CAISETILAGGSDTQYF. The CDR3 nucleotides read TGTGCCATCAGTGAGACGATACTAGCGGGAGGGTCAGATACGCAGTATTTT. The genes are TRBV10-3 and TRBJ2-3; 13 positions agree with TRBD2. Germline lookup yields CDR1 ENHRY and CDR2 SYGVKD. CDR3 length: 17 amino acids. With V trimmed by 2 bases and J by 4 bases, 6 bases remained unmatched.

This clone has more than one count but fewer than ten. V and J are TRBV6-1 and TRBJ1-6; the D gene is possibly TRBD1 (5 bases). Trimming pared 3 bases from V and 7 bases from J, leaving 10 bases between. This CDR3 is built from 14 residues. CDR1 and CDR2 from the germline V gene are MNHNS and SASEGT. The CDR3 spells CASSDPGLNSPLHF. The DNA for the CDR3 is TGTGCCAGCAGTGACCCAGGGTTGAATTCACCCCTCCACTTT.

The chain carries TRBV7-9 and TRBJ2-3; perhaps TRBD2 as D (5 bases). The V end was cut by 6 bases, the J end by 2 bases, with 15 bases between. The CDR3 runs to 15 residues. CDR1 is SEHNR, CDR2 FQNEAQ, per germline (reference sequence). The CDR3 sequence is CASSTSMGYTDTQYF. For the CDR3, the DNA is TGTGCCAGCAGTACTAGTATGGGATACACAGATACGCAGTATTTT.

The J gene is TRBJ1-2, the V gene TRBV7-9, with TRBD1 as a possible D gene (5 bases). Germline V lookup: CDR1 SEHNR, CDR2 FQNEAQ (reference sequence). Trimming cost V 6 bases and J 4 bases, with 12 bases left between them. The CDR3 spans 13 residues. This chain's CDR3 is CASRGVTSYGYTF. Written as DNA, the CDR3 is TGTGCCAGCAGAGGGGTTACTAGCTATGGCTACACCTTC.

The CDR3 loop is CASTEGQGMYEQYF. CDR3 DNA: TGTGCCAGCACCGAGGGACAGGGGATGTACGAGCAGTACTTC. The chain is built from TRBV6-1 and TRBJ2-7, with 10 bases fitting TRBD1. The CDR3 has 14 residues. V lost 7 bases, J lost 4 bases, and 7 bases stayed unmatched. Germline CDR1 and CDR2: MNHNS and SASEGT.

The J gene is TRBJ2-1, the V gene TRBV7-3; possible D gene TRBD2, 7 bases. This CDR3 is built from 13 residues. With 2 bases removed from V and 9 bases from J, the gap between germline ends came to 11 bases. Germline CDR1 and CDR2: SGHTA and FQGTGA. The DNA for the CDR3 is TGTGCCAGCAGCTTACCCGGGGGGCGTGAGCAGTTCTTC. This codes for CASSLPGGREQFF.

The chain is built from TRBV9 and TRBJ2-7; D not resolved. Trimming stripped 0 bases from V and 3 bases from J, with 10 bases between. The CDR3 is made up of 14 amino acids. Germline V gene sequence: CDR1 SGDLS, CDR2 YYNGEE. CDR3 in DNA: TGTGCCAGCAGCGTAGGCCGGCAGTTCTACGAGCAGTACTTC. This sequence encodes CASSVGRQFYEQYF.

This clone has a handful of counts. This CDR3 reads CASSKSSGVTDTQYF. DNA of the CDR3: TGTGCCAGCAGCAAATCCAGCGGGGTAACAGATACGCAGTATTTT. This chain connects TRBV7-3 to TRBJ2-3; TRBD2 matches 7 bases. Germline V gene lookup returns CDR1 SGHTA and CDR2 FQGTGA. The CDR3 runs to 15 residues. The V segment lost 5 bases and the J segment 3 bases; nucleotides outside the gene matches: 8.

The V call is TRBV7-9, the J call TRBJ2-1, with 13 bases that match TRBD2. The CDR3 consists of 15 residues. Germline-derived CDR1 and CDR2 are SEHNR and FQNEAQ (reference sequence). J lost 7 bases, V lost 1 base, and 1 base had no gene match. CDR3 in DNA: TGTGCCAGCAGCTTAGAGGGACTAGCGGGAAATGAGCAGTTCTTC. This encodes CASSLEGLAGNEQFF.